This TCR beta chain is from a study of blood T cells in healthy people across ages. Study-wide results and limits: In long-lived donors, naive CD4+ cell counts and diversity exceeded those of aged donors.

Comment on this clonotype: As yet, its antigen is unknown.

V lost 5 bases, J lost 6 bases, and 6 bases stayed unmatched. The CDR3 is 13 amino acids. CDR1 and CDR2 (germline): GTSNPN, SVGIG (reference sequence). The use of a sample-barcoded 5' primer and a J-beta primer mix characterized a second PCR of about 7 to 12 cycles. Each cDNA molecule was tagged by a template-switch adaptor with 12 random nucleotides. One entry per CDR3 protein results from TCRdb running MiXCR on the 5' RACE reads. In the table there are about 640,000 distinct CDR3 sequences, approximately 50% of which are singletons. The chain couples TRBV30 to TRBJ1-2; 10 bases map to TRBD1. The sequence was obtained from a man aged 55 to 70 in good health. The sample consisted of blood. CDR3 bases: TGTGCCTGGCTCTTCGGACAGGGGGATGGCTACACCTTC. Translated, it gives CAWLFGQGDGYTF.